This note documents a single T cell receptor (beta chain) sequence. The data derive from a study of identifying expanded T cells in peripheral blood. Collection occurred without any documented infections or immune events in donors. Method: immunoSEQ multiplex PCR; TCRdb's copy keeps in-frame clones and lacks some. The sample carries about 100,000 clones, 88% recorded once. The V end lost 4 bases, the J end lost 0 bases, and 11 bases lay between the germline ends. The CDR3 has 15 residues. The germline gives CDR1 SNHLY, CDR2 FYNNEI. This rearrangement joins TRBV2 to TRBJ2-3, with unresolved D. Sequenced: blood. This receptor was taken from a person aged 18 to 75 in good health. The DNA for the CDR3 is TGTGCCAGCAGTGTTGAGACAATGAGCACAGATACGCAGTATTTT. Encoded protein: CASSVETMSTDTQYF.